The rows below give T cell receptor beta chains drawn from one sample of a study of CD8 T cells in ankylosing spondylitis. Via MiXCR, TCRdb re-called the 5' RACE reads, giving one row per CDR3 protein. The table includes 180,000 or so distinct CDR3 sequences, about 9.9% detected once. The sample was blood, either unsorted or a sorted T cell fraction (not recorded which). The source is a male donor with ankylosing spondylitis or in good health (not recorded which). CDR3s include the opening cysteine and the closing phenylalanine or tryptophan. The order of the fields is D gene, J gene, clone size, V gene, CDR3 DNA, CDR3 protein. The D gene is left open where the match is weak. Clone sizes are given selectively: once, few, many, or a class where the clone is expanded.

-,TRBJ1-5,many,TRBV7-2,TGTGCCAGCAGCTTAGACTCGATTAGGGTGGATCAGCCCCAGCATTTT,CASSLDSIRVDQPQHF
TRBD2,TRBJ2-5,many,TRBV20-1,TGCAGTGCAGGGGAGTCTGCTAGCGGCAAAGAGACCCAGTACTTC,CSAGESASGKETQYF
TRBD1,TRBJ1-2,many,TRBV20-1,TGCAGTGCTAGAATTACAGGGGGCCTCTATGGCTACACCTTC,CSARITGGLYGYTF
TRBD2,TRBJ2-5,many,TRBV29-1,TGCAGCGTTAGAGCGGGAGGGCGGGAGACCCAGTACTTC,CSVRAGGRETQYF
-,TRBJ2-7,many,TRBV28,TGTGCCAGCAGTCCCCTGCGGTCGGAGCAGTACTTC,CASSPLRSEQYF
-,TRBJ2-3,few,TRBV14,TGTGCCAGCAGCCAAGACCTAAGCACAGATACGCAGTATTTT,CASSQDLSTDTQYF
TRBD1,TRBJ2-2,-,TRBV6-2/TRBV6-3,TGTGCCAGCAACCCGACAGGGGGCAGAAACACCGGGGAGCTGTTTTTT,CASNPTGGRNTGELFF
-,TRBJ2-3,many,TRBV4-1,TGCGCCAGCAGCCTCGGCTCGGGGAGCCATAGCACAGATACGCAGTATTTT,CASSLGSGSHSTDTQYF
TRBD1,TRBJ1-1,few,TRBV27,TGTGCCAGCAACCTACAGGGGGCCTTGAACACTGAAGCTTTCTTT,CASNLQGALNTEAFF
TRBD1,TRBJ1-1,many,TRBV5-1,TGCGCCAGCAGCCGGGACAGACTTAACACTGAAGCTTTCTTT,CASSRDRLNTEAFF
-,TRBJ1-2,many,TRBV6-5,TGTGCCAGCACCGCCATAGGGTGGTCGAATGACCGAAACTATGGCTACACCTTC,CASTAIGWSNDRNYGYTF
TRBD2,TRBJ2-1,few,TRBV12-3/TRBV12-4,TGTGCCAGCAGTTCAATTCTTGCGGGAGTCTACAATGAGCAGTTCTTC,CASSSILAGVYNEQFF
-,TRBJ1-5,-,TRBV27,TGTGCCAGCAGTGGTCTAATGGGGCAGCCCCAGCATTTT,CASSGLMGQPQHF
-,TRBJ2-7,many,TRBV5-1,TGCGCCAGCAGCTGGGACGGATCTAGCTCCTACGAGCAGTACTTC,CASSWDGSSSYEQYF
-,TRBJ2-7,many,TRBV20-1,TGCAGTGCTCCCGCGGTGTCACGACAGTACTTC,CSAPAVSRQYF
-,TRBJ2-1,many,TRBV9,TGTGCCAGCAGCGTAGAGGTGCGGCTAAGCTCCTACAATGAGCAGTTCTTC,CASSVEVRLSSYNEQFF
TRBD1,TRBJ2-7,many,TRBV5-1,TGCGCCAGCAGCCCCCGGACAGGGACCTACGAGCAGTACTTC,CASSPRTGTYEQYF
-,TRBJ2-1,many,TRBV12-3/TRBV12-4,TGTGCCAGCAGTGCCCAACTAGATACCTACAATGAGCAGTTCTTC,CASSAQLDTYNEQFF
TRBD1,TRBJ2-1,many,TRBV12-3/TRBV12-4,TGTGCCAGCACCCCGGGGACAGTGGTGGGGAGTGAGCAGTTCTTC,CASTPGTVVGSEQFF
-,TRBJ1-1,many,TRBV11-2,TGTGCCAGCAGCTTAGTACCCAGGCATGAAGCTTTCTTT,CASSLVPRHEAFF
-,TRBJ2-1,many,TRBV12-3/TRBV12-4,TGTGCCAGCAGTTTTCAAGCGGTGGGTAGCAATGAGCAGTTCTTC,CASSFQAVGSNEQFF
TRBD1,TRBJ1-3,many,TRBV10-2,TGCGCCAGCAGCAGGGGGTCGGATGGAAACACCATATATTTT,CASSRGSDGNTIYF
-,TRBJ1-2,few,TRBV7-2,TGTGCCAGCAGCCTGGGACGGGGCAGGGCGCTTGATGGCTACACCTTC,CASSLGRGRALDGYTF
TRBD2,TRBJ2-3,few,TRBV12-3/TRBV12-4,TGTGCCAGCAGCCCTGGGGGGGGATCAGATACGCAGTATTTT,CASSPGGGSDTQYF
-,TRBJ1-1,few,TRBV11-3,TGTGCCAGCAGCTCGAGGGGGGTATTAATGAACACTGAAGCTTTCTTT,CASSSRGVLMNTEAFF
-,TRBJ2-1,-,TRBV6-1,TGTGCCAGCAGTGCAGGGGTGCACAATGAGCAGTTCTTC,CASSAGVHNEQFF
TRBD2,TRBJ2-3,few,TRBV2,TGTGCCAGCAAGGCGGGGGGCGTCACAGATACGCAGTATTTT,CASKAGGVTDTQYF
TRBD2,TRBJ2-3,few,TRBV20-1,TGCAGTGCTAGAGATTGGACTAGCGGCACAGATACGCAGTATTTT,CSARDWTSGTDTQYF
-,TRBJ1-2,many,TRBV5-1,TGCGCCAGCAGCCCAACAAGACAGACAGATTTTAACTATGGCTACACCTTC,CASSPTRQTDFNYGYTF
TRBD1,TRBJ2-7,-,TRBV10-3,TGTGCCATCAGCACCAGGGACAGGGGGTCCTACGAGCAGTACTTC,CAISTRDRGSYEQYF
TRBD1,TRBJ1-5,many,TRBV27,TGTGCCAGCAGTGGCGGGACAGGGGAATTTCAGCCCCAGCATTTT,CASSGGTGEFQPQHF
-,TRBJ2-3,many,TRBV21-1,TGTGCCAGCAGCAAAGAGGACGGAGCGGACACAGATACGCAGTATTTT,CASSKEDGADTDTQYF
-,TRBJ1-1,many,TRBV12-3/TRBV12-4,TGTGCCAGCAGTTTGGGGGAGAACACTGAAGCTTTCTTT,CASSLGENTEAFF
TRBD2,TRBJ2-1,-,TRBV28,TGTGCCACCCTTAGCGGGGGGCATTACAATGAGCAGTTCTTC,CATLSGGHYNEQFF
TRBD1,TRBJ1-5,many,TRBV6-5,TGTGCCAGCAGTTACTCGACAGGGGATCAGCCCCAGCATTTT,CASSYSTGDQPQHF
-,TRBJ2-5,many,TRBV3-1,TGTGCCAGCAGCCAAGTGGTCCCAGGCCAAGGCCAGTACTTC,CASSQVVPGQGQYF
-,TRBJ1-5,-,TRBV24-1,TGTGCCACCAGCGAGACGGGACGGATAGATCAGCCCCAGCATTTT,CATSETGRIDQPQHF
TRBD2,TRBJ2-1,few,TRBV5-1,TGCGCCAGCAGCTTGGGCCCCCACGGACTAGCCCATGAGCAGTTCTTC,CASSLGPHGLAHEQFF
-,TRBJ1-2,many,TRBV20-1,TGCAGTGCTCAGGGACGGGACTATGGCTACACCTTC,CSAQGRDYGYTF
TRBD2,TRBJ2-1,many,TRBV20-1,TGCAGTGCTAGAGATTTGGCTAGCGGGAGAATAGATGAGCAGTTCTTC,CSARDLASGRIDEQFF
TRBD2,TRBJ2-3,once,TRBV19,TGTGCCAGCAGTTCTCCACTAGCGGGACGGGATACGCAGTATTTT,CASSSPLAGRDTQYF
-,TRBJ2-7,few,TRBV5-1,TGCGCCAGCAGCTCAGGAAAGAGCTCCTACGAGCAGTACTTC,CASSSGKSSYEQYF
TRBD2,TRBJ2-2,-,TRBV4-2,TGTGCCAGCAGCCAAGAGGTCGGGAGGTCCACCGGGGAGCTGTTTTTT,CASSQEVGRSTGELFF
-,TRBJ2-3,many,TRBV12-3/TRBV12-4,TGTGCCAGCACCGGTGGCCACGGCGCAGATACGCAGTATTTT,CASTGGHGADTQYF
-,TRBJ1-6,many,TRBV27,TGTGCCAGCAGTACACCCGGGGGGTATAATTCACCCCTCCACTTT,CASSTPGGYNSPLHF
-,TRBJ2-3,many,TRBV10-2,TGCGCCAGCAGAGGAACTACTAGCACAGATACGCAGTATTTT,CASRGTTSTDTQYF
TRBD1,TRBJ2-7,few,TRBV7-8,TGTGCCAGCAGCTTATCGACAGGGGGCGAGCAGTACTTC,CASSLSTGGEQYF
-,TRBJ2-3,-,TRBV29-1,TGCAGCGTTAGGGGGACTATGACAGATACGCAGTATTTT,CSVRGTMTDTQYF
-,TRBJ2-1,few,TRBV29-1,TGCAGCGTTGAAGCCCAGAGAATTGAGCAGTTCTTC,CSVEAQRIEQFF
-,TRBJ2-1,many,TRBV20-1,TGCAGTGCAGTCGAGTTAAGCAATGAGCAGTTCTTC,CSAVELSNEQFF
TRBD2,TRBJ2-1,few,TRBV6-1,TGTGCCAGCAGGACTAGCGGTGCCTCCTACAATGAGCAGTTCTTC,CASRTSGASYNEQFF
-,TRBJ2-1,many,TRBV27,TGTGCCAGCAGCTGGGATACGGGTGAGCAGTTCTTC,CASSWDTGEQFF
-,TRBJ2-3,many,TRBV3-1,TGTGCCAGCAGCCAAGTAGGCGGCGGCACAGATACGCAGTATTTT,CASSQVGGGTDTQYF
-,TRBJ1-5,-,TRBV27,TGTGCCAGCAGTTTACGGACGGGCAATCAGCCCCAGCATTTT,CASSLRTGNQPQHF
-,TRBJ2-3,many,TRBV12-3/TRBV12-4,TGTGCCAGCAGTCTAATGGACCCCACAGATACGCAGTATTTT,CASSLMDPTDTQYF